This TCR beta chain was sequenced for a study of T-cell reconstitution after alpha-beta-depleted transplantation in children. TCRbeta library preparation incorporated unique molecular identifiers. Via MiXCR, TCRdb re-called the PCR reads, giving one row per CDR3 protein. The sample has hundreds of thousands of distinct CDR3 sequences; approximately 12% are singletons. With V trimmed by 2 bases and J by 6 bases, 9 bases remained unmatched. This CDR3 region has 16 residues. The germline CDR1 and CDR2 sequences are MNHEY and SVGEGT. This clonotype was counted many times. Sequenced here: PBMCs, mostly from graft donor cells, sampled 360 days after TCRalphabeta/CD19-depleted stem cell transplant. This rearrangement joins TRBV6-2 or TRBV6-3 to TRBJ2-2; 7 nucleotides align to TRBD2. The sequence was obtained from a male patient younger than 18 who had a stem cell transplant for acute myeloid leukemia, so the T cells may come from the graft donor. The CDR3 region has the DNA TGTGCCAGCAGTTACCCGGGGGACTATGTTCCCGGGGAGCTGTTTTTT. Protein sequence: CASSYPGDYVPGELFF.